The rows below give T cell receptor beta chains drawn from one sample of a study of T cell responses to AZD1222 COVID-19 vaccine. Only in-frame clones appear in the TCRdb table, and some are missing; sequencing was by immunoSEQ multiplex PCR. The sample has 150,000 or so clones, approximately 88% seen once. The sample in question was peripheral blood, obtained on day 0 of MenACWY control vaccination. The receptors here all came from an adult in good health. CDR3s include the opening cysteine and the closing phenylalanine or tryptophan. D genes are given only for firm matches. Clone size appears in some rows only: once, few, many, or a class for an expanded clone.

cdr3_nt cdr3_aa j_call d_call clone_size v_call
TGTGCCACCAGCCCCCGGGGGCGCGGGGACAATCAGCCCCAGCATTTT CATSPRGRGDNQPQHF TRBJ1-5 - - TRBV15
TGTGCCAGCAGCCAGACCAAGACAGGAGGGCAGACCCAGTACTTC CASSQTKTGGQTQYF TRBJ2-5 - - TRBV3-1/TRBV3-2
TGTGCCAGCAGCCAAGGCATCCGGGACAGGGGCTTTGGCTACACCTTC CASSQGIRDRGFGYTF TRBJ1-2 TRBD1 - TRBV14
TGTGCCAGCAGCCGGTATGAACGGGGGAACAATGAGCAGTTCTTC CASSRYERGNNEQFF TRBJ2-1 - - TRBV6-5
TGTGCCAGCAGCTTAGATGGCCTAGCGGGGCTTGGAAGGGATACGCAGTATTTT CASSLDGLAGLGRDTQYF TRBJ2-3 TRBD2 - TRBV11-3
TGCGCCAGCAGCCAAGAGGGGCAAGGTACCCTCTATGGCTACACCTTC CASSQEGQGTLYGYTF TRBJ1-2 - few TRBV4-3
TGTGCCAGCAGGCTGAGGGTAGAGACAACAGATACGCAGTATTTT CASRLRVETTDTQYF TRBJ2-3 - - TRBV11-2
TGTGCCAGCAGTCGAGGACAGGGTGACGAGCAGTACTTC CASSRGQGDEQYF TRBJ2-7 TRBD1 once TRBV6-5
TGTGCCAGCAGCTTAGGATCAGGGGTCTACACCTTC CASSLGSGVYTF TRBJ1-2 - - TRBV11-2
TGTGCCAGCAGCTCCCGGACACTTACCTTGGGCACTGAAGCTTTCTTT CASSSRTLTLGTEAFF TRBJ1-1 - - TRBV7-9
TGTGCCAGCTCGAGGGACAGGGTGACCAATGAGCAGTTCTTC CASSRDRVTNEQFF TRBJ2-1 TRBD1 - TRBV6-5
TGTGCCAGCAGTGAAGGACGGAACACTGAAGCTTTCTTT CASSEGRNTEAFF TRBJ1-1 - - TRBV7-3
TGTGCCATCAGTGAGTCGATTCTAACAGATGGCTACACCTTC CAISESILTDGYTF TRBJ1-2 - - TRBV10-3
TGTGCCAGCAGCCACACAACACCCTATGGCTACACCTTC CASSHTTPYGYTF TRBJ1-2 - - TRBV5-6
TGCGCCAGCAGCCAGCGGACAGGGTCCTACGAGCAGTACTTC CASSQRTGSYEQYF TRBJ2-7 TRBD1 - TRBV4-3
TGCGCCAGCAGCCGCGACAGTGCGGCGGGAGATACGCAGTATTTT CASSRDSAAGDTQYF TRBJ2-3 - - TRBV4-3
TGTGCCAGCACCCGAAGGGGGGGAAATAGGGAGCTGTTTTTT CASTRRGGNRELFF TRBJ2-2 - - TRBV7-2
TGTGCCAGCAGCCTATCAGGACTAGCGGGAGCCGCCTCCTACAATGAGCAGTTCTTC CASSLSGLAGAASYNEQFF TRBJ2-1 TRBD2 - TRBV7-2
TGCGCCAGCAGCCAAGAATCGCGTGGGGGCTATGGCTACACCTTC CASSQESRGGYGYTF TRBJ1-2 - - TRBV4-1
TGTGCCAGCAGCTCTAGGACAGGGGAGAAGGAAAAACTGTTTTTT CASSSRTGEKEKLFF TRBJ1-4 TRBD1 - TRBV7-8
TGTGCCAGCAGCCGGGACAGTCAAGAGACCCAGTACTTC CASSRDSQETQYF TRBJ2-5 TRBD1 - TRBV9
TGCGCCAGCAGCTTGATTGGCAGTCGCAATCAGCCCCAGCATTTT CASSLIGSRNQPQHF TRBJ1-5 - once TRBV5-1
TGCGCCAGCAGCGTAGCGACAGGGACCTACGAGCAGTACTTC CASSVATGTYEQYF TRBJ2-7 TRBD1 - TRBV5-1
TGTGCCAGCACCTCTCAGCTTAGACAGCAGTACTTC CASTSQLRQQYF TRBJ2-7 - - TRBV7-9
TGTGCCAGCTTAAACCGACAGGGGCTGAACACTGAAGCTTTCTTT CASLNRQGLNTEAFF TRBJ1-1 TRBD1 - TRBV28
TGTGCCAGCGGAGTAGGACAGGGCGTTTCACCCCTCCACTTT CASGVGQGVSPLHF TRBJ1-6 TRBD1 - TRBV27
TGTGCCAGCAGCACCTCCCAATCCGGGACAGGGGGTCGGGCTTTCTTT CASSTSQSGTGGRAFF TRBJ1-1 TRBD1 - TRBV7-2
TGTGCCAGCAGCTTTCTAGGAGATTATGGCTACACCTTC CASSFLGDYGYTF TRBJ1-2 - - TRBV11-3
TGTGCCAGCAGCTTTGACAGGACAGGGGAATACGAGCAGTACTTC CASSFDRTGEYEQYF TRBJ2-7 TRBD1 - TRBV2
TGTGCCAGCAGCCTAATGAGGGGAGTTAGCAATCAGCCCCAGCATTTT CASSLMRGVSNQPQHF TRBJ1-5 - - TRBV3-1/TRBV3-2
TGTGCCAGCAGCGTAAGCGCTAGCGGGGGGTACTACGAGCAGTACTTC CASSVSASGGYYEQYF TRBJ2-7 TRBD2 - TRBV5-4
TGTGCCAGCAGCCAAGACCAGGGGAACTATGGCTACACCTTC CASSQDQGNYGYTF TRBJ1-2 - - TRBV4-2
TGTGCCAGCAGCCACGTACCCGTCGAGCGGGGGGAGCAGTTCTTC CASSHVPVERGEQFF TRBJ2-1 TRBD2 once TRBV3-1/TRBV3-2
TGTGCCAGCAACGGGCAAGCCTACAATGAGCAGTTCTTC CASNGQAYNEQFF TRBJ2-1 - - TRBV27
TGCGCCAGCAGCCAAGACGAGGGGCAGCCCCAGCATTTT CASSQDEGQPQHF TRBJ1-5 - - TRBV4-3
TGTGCCAGCAGCTTCTCTACTGGGGCGGGGACTTCGCCCCAGCATTTT CASSFSTGAGTSPQHF TRBJ1-5 - - TRBV5-4
TGCAGTGCTCACCCCTCGTACGAGCAGTACTTC CSAHPSYEQYF TRBJ2-7 - - TRBV20-1
TGTGCTAGCAGCCCAGACGTGCAGGGTCAGTACGAGCAGTACTTC CASSPDVQGQYEQYF TRBJ2-7 - - TRBV7-7
TGTGCCAGCAGTTACTCGGTGCCGGGGTCCGATGAAAAACTGTTTTTT CASSYSVPGSDEKLFF TRBJ1-4 - - TRBV6-5
TGTGCCAGCAGTCTCCCCCCCAACTACGAGCAGTACTTC CASSLPPNYEQYF TRBJ2-7 - - TRBV12-3/TRBV12-4